A selection of T cell receptor beta chains follows, all from one sample in a study of PD-1 blockade in classical Hodgkin lymphoma. Using immunoSEQ multiplex PCR, the repertoire was profiled, and TCRdb retains in-frame clones only, with some absent. The sample has under 30,000 clones, roughly two thirds seen once. The sequences come from peripheral blood mononuclear cells (PBMCs), collected at baseline. The source is a human donor with classical Hodgkin lymphoma. Both conserved end residues are part of each CDR3. The D gene is left open where the match is weak. Size values are once, few and many counts, or a class for expanded clones, and some rows have none.

CDR3 DNA: TGTGCCAGCAGCTTGGATATCGGGGCGCGAGGCTACACCTTC
CDR3 protein: CASSLDIGARGYTF
clone size: -
V gene: TRBV5-4
J gene: TRBJ1-2
D gene: -

CDR3 DNA: TGCAGTGCTAGAGACAGTGAAGCTTTCTTT
CDR3 protein: CSARDSEAFF
clone size: -
V gene: TRBV20-1
J gene: TRBJ1-1
D gene: -

CDR3 DNA: TGCGCCAGCAGCTTCGGCGCGGGGGACAGGGGGCGGGCTGGGGCCAACGTCCTGACTTTC
CDR3 protein: CASSFGAGDRGRAGANVLTF
clone size: -
V gene: TRBV5-1
J gene: TRBJ2-6
D gene: TRBD1

CDR3 DNA: TGTGCCAGCAGTAAACGCCTGGTACCAGGTGAGCAGTTCTTC
CDR3 protein: CASSKRLVPGEQFF
clone size: -
V gene: TRBV6-1
J gene: TRBJ2-1
D gene: -

CDR3 DNA: TGTGCCAGTAGTGCCGGACAGGGGGCGAAAGGAAACACCATATATTTT
CDR3 protein: CASSAGQGAKGNTIYF
clone size: -
V gene: TRBV19
J gene: TRBJ1-3
D gene: TRBD1

CDR3 DNA: TGTGCCAGTAGGGAGACAGGAAAACCCTACGAGCAGTACTTC
CDR3 protein: CASRETGKPYEQYF
clone size: -
V gene: TRBV19
J gene: TRBJ2-7
D gene: -

CDR3 DNA: TGTGCCAGCAGTTTAGTCAGTCAGGGCAGCCAGCCCCAGCATTTT
CDR3 protein: CASSLVSQGSQPQHF
clone size: -
V gene: TRBV28
J gene: TRBJ1-5
D gene: -

CDR3 DNA: TGCGCCAGCAGCCAAGATGGGCAGGGGACATCTTATAGCAATCAGCCCCAGCATTTT
CDR3 protein: CASSQDGQGTSYSNQPQHF
clone size: -
V gene: TRBV4-1
J gene: TRBJ1-5
D gene: -

CDR3 DNA: TGTGCCAGCAGTTTATACAGGTCATCCCAAGAGACCCAGTACTTC
CDR3 protein: CASSLYRSSQETQYF
clone size: -
V gene: TRBV27
J gene: TRBJ2-5
D gene: -

CDR3 DNA: TGTGCCAGCAGTTCTAAACAGGGCGTCACAGATACGCAGTATTTT
CDR3 protein: CASSSKQGVTDTQYF
clone size: -
V gene: TRBV28
J gene: TRBJ2-3
D gene: -

CDR3 DNA: TGTGCCAGCACCCGGGGCAGGGGTTCACCCCTCCACTTT
CDR3 protein: CASTRGRGSPLHF
clone size: -
V gene: TRBV6-6
J gene: TRBJ1-6
D gene: -

CDR3 DNA: TGCGCCAGCAGCCAGATCCCCGGCTTGGGAGATACGCAGTATTTT
CDR3 protein: CASSQIPGLGDTQYF
clone size: -
V gene: TRBV4-1
J gene: TRBJ2-3
D gene: -

CDR3 DNA: TGTGCCAGTAGCTTCCTCGAGGCCGGGACCTATGGCTACACCTTC
CDR3 protein: CASSFLEAGTYGYTF
clone size: -
V gene: TRBV19
J gene: TRBJ1-2
D gene: -

CDR3 DNA: TGTGCCAGCAGCTTGAGACAGGTGAACACTGAAGCTTTCTTT
CDR3 protein: CASSLRQVNTEAFF
clone size: -
V gene: TRBV5-8
J gene: TRBJ1-1
D gene: -

CDR3 DNA: TGTGCCAGCAGTGCAGACAGGGGAATCACAGATACGCAGTATTTT
CDR3 protein: CASSADRGITDTQYF
clone size: -
V gene: TRBV28
J gene: TRBJ2-3
D gene: TRBD1

CDR3 DNA: TGTGCCAGCAGTGTCCCCCGCGGGAGGGCCACCGGGGAGCTGTTTTTT
CDR3 protein: CASSVPRGRATGELFF
clone size: -
V gene: TRBV6-1
J gene: TRBJ2-2
D gene: TRBD2

CDR3 DNA: TGTGCCAGCAGCTTCGGCAGGGGGTACGAGCAGTACTTC
CDR3 protein: CASSFGRGYEQYF
clone size: few
V gene: TRBV7-8
J gene: TRBJ2-7
D gene: TRBD1

CDR3 DNA: TGCGCCAGCAGCCAATCCGGGACTAGCGGGAGGTGGGGGGAGACCCAGTACTTC
CDR3 protein: CASSQSGTSGRWGETQYF
clone size: -
V gene: TRBV4-3
J gene: TRBJ2-5
D gene: TRBD2

CDR3 DNA: TGCGCCAGCATGGGACAGGGAAGGACTGAAGCTTTCTTT
CDR3 protein: CASMGQGRTEAFF
clone size: -
V gene: TRBV5-1
J gene: TRBJ1-1
D gene: TRBD1

CDR3 DNA: TGCGCCAGCAGCCAAATGGGGGGGGCCGGAAGATATGAGCAGTTCTTC
CDR3 protein: CASSQMGGAGRYEQFF
clone size: once
V gene: TRBV4-1
J gene: TRBJ2-1
D gene: -

CDR3 DNA: TGTGCCAGCAGTGACAGGGAGAACACTGAAGCTTTCTTT
CDR3 protein: CASSDRENTEAFF
clone size: -
V gene: TRBV10-3
J gene: TRBJ1-1
D gene: TRBD1

CDR3 DNA: TGTGCCAGCTCACAGGGAAAAAGCACAGATACGCAGTATTTT
CDR3 protein: CASSQGKSTDTQYF
clone size: -
V gene: TRBV18
J gene: TRBJ2-3
D gene: -

CDR3 DNA: TGTGCCAGCAGTGCACTAGCGGGAGGGAATACGAACACCGGGGAGCTGTTTTTT
CDR3 protein: CASSALAGGNTNTGELFF
clone size: -
V gene: TRBV6-4
J gene: TRBJ2-2
D gene: TRBD2

CDR3 DNA: TGTGCCAGCAGTGACAACCCGCTAGCGGGGTCCTACAATGAGCAGTTCTTC
CDR3 protein: CASSDNPLAGSYNEQFF
clone size: -
V gene: TRBV6-1
J gene: TRBJ2-1
D gene: TRBD2

CDR3 DNA: TGTGCCAGTAGTATATTAGGTGGGGACACTGAAGCTTTCTTT
CDR3 protein: CASSILGGDTEAFF
clone size: -
V gene: TRBV19
J gene: TRBJ1-1
D gene: -

CDR3 DNA: TGTGCCGGGTCCGGGACAGTGAACACCGGGGAGCTGTTTTTT
CDR3 protein: CAGSGTVNTGELFF
clone size: -
V gene: TRBV19
J gene: TRBJ2-2
D gene: TRBD1

CDR3 DNA: TGTGCCAGCAGCTTAGCTACAGGGGGCCGTGACTATGGCTACACCTTC
CDR3 protein: CASSLATGGRDYGYTF
clone size: once
V gene: TRBV7-9
J gene: TRBJ1-2
D gene: TRBD1

CDR3 DNA: TGTGCCAGCAGCTTATCAGGGGGCCGGGGCACAGATACGCAGTATTTT
CDR3 protein: CASSLSGGRGTDTQYF
clone size: few
V gene: TRBV7-3
J gene: TRBJ2-3
D gene: TRBD1

CDR3 DNA: TGTGCCACCAGTACCCTAGACAGGGGTTTTTCCTACAATGAGCAGTTCTTC
CDR3 protein: CATSTLDRGFSYNEQFF
clone size: -
V gene: TRBV15
J gene: TRBJ2-1
D gene: TRBD1

CDR3 DNA: TGCGCCAGCAGCCAAGATGCGGGAGGAGAGACCCAGTACTTC
CDR3 protein: CASSQDAGGETQYF
clone size: -
V gene: TRBV4-3
J gene: TRBJ2-5
D gene: TRBD2

CDR3 DNA: TGCAGCGTTGCAAGGACGGCCACTAGCACAGATACGCAGTATTTT
CDR3 protein: CSVARTATSTDTQYF
clone size: -
V gene: TRBV29-1
J gene: TRBJ2-3
D gene: -

CDR3 DNA: TGCGCCAGCAGCCAAGATGGGGGGGGTTTACGCACAGATACGCAGTATTTT
CDR3 protein: CASSQDGGGLRTDTQYF
clone size: -
V gene: TRBV4-1
J gene: TRBJ2-3
D gene: TRBD2

CDR3 DNA: TGTGCCAGCAGCTGGGGGTTTAACTACGAGCAGTACTTC
CDR3 protein: CASSWGFNYEQYF
clone size: -
V gene: TRBV27
J gene: TRBJ2-7
D gene: -

CDR3 DNA: TGTGCCAGCAGTTTATTGGACAGGGACAATCAGCCCCAGCATTTT
CDR3 protein: CASSLLDRDNQPQHF
clone size: -
V gene: TRBV28
J gene: TRBJ1-5
D gene: TRBD1